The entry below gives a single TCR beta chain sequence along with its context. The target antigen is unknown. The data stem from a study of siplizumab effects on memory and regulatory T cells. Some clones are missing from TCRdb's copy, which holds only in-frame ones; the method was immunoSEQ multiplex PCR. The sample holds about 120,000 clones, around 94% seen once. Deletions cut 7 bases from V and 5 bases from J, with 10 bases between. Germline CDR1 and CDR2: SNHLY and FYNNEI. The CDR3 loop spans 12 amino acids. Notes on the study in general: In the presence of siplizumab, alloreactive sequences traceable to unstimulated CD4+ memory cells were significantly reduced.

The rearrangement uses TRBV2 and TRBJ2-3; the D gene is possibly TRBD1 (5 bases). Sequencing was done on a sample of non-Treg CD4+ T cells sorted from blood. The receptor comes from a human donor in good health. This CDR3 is CASTGSGDTQYF. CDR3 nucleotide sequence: TGTGCCAGCACAGGGTCAGGAGATACGCAGTATTTT.